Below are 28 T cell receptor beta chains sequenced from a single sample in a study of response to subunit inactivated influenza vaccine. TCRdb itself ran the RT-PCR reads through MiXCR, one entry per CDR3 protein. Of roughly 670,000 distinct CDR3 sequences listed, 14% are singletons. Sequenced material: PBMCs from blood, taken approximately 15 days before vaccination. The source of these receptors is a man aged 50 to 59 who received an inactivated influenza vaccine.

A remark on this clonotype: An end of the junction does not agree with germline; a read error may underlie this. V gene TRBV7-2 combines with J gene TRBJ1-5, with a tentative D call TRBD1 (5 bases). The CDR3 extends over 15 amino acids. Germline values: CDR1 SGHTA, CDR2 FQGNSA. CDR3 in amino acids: CASSLDGGRNQRQHF. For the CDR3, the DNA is TGTGCCAGCAGCTTAGATGGGGGGAGAAATCAGCGCCAGCATTTT.

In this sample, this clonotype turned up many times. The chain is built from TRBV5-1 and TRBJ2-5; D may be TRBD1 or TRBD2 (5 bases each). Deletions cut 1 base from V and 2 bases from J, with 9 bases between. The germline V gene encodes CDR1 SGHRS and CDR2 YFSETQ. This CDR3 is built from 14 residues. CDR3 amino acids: CASSLIWGQETQYF. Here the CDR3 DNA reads TGCGCCAGCAGCTTGATATGGGGGCAAGAGACCCAGTACTTC.

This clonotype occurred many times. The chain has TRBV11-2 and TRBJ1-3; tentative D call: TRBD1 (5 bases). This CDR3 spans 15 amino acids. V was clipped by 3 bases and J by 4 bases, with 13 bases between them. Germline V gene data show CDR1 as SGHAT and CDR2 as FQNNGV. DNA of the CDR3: TGTGCCAGCAGCTTGAACAGCGGGGGAGGAAACACCATATATTTT. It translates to CASSLNSGGGNTIYF.

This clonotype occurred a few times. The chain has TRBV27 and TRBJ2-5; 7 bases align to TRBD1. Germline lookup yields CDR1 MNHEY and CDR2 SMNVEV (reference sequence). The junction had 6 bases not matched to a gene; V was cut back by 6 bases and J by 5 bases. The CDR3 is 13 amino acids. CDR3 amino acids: CASRLQGTETQYF. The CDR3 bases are TGTGCCAGCAGACTACAGGGGACGGAGACCCAGTACTTC.

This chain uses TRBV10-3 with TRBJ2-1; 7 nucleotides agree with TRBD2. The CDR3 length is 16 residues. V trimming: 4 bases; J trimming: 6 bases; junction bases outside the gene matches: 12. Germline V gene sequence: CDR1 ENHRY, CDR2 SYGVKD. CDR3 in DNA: TGTGCCATCAGTGGGGGGGGATCCGACTTGGCCAATGAGCAGTTCTTC. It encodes CAISGGGSDLANEQFF.

The CDR3 spells CASSLTWGHQETQYF. The DNA for the CDR3 is TGTGCCAGCAGCTTAACGTGGGGACACCAAGAGACCCAGTACTTC. The chain carries TRBV11-2 and TRBJ2-5; D possibly uses TRBD1 or TRBD2 (5 bases each). This CDR3 region has 15 residues. Trimming took 2 bases from V and 0 from J, leaving 10 bases between them. Germline CDR1 SGHAT, CDR2 FQNNGV.

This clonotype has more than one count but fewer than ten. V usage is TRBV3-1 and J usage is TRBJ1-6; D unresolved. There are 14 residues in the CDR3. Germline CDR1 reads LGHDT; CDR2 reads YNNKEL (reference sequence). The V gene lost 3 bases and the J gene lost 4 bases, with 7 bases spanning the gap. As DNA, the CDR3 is TGTGCCAGCAGCCAGTCAGATTATAATTCACCCCTCCACTTT. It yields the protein CASSQSDYNSPLHF.

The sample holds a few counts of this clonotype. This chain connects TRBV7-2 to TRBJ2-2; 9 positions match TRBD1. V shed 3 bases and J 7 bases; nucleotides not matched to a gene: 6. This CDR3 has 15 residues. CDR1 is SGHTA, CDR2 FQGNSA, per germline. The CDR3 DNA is TGTGCCAGCAGCTTCCAACAGGGGGCCGGCGGGGAGCTGTTTTTT. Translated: CASSFQQGAGGELFF.

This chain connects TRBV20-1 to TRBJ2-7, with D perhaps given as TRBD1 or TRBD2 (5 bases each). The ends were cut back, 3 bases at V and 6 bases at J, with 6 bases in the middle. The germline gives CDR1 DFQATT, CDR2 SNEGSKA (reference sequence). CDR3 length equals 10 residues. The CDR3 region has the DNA TGCAGTGCTAGGAGGGGCGAGCAGTACTTC. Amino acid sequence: CSARRGEQYF.

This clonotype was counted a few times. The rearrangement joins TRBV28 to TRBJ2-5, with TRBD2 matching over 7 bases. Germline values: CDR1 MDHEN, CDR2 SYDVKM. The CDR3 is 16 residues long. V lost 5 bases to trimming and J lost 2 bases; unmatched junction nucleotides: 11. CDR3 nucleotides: TGTGCCAGCAGTCATGGGGGGATTAGCGGGCAAGAGACCCAGTACTTC. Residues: CASSHGGISGQETQYF.

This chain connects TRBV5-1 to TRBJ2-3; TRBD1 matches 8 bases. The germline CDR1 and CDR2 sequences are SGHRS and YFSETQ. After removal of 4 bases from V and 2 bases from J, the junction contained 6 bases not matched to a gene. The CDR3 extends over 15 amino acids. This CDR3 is CASSMTGAYTDTQYF. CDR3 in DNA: TGCGCCAGCAGCATGACAGGGGCCTACACAGATACGCAGTATTTT. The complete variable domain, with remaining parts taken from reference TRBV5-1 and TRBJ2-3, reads KAGVTQTPRYLIKTRGQQVTLSCSPISGHRSVSWYQQTPGQGLQFLFEYFSETQRNKGNFPGRFSGRQFSNSRSEMNVSTLELGDSALYLCASSMTGAYTDTQYFGPGTRLTVL.

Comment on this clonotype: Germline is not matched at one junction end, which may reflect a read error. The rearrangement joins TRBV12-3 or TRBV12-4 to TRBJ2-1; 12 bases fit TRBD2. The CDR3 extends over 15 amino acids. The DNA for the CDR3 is TGTGCCAGCAGTTCCCTAGCGGGGGGGTACAATGAGCAGGTCTTC. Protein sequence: CASSSLAGGYNEQVF.

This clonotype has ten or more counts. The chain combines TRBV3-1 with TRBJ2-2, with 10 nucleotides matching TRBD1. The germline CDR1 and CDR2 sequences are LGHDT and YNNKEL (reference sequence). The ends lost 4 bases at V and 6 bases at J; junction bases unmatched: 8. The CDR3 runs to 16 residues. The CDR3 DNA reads TGTGCCAGCAGCCCTTCCGGGACAGGGGAGGCCGGGGAGCTGTTTTTT. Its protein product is CASSPSGTGEAGELFF.

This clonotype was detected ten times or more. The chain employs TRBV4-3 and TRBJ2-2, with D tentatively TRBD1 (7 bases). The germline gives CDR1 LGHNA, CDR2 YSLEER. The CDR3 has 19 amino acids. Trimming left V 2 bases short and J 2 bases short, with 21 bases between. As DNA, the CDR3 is TGCGCCAGCAGCCAATGGTCGTACCGGGGGACAGTCAACACCGGGGAGCTGTTTTTT. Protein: CASSQWSYRGTVNTGELFF.

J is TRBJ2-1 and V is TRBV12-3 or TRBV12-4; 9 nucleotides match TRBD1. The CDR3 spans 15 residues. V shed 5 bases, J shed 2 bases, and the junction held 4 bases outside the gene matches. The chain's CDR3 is CASSKGQGTYNEQFF. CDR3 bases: TGTGCCAGCAGTAAGGGACAGGGAACCTACAATGAGCAGTTCTTC.

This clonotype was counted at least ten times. CDR3 sequence (DNA): TGTGCCAGCAGTTACTTGGCTAGCGGGAGTTCCTACAATGAGCAGTTCTTC. Translating gives CASSYLASGSSYNEQFF. The chain couples TRBV6-5 to TRBJ2-1; 10 bases align to TRBD2. Germline assignment: CDR1 MNHEY and CDR2 SVGAGI. The CDR3 has 17 amino acids. V shed 1 base and J 1 base; nucleotides not matched to a gene: 4.

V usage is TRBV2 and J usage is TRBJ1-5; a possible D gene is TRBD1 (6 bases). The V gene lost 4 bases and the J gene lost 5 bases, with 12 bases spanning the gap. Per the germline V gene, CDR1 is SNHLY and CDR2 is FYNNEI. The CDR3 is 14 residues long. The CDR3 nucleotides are TGTGCCAGCAGTGGTGGACAGTGGGATCAGCCCCAGCATTTT. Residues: CASSGGQWDQPQHF. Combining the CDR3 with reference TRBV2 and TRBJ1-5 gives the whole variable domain EPEVTQTPSHQVTQMGQEVILRCVPISNHLYFYWYRQILGQKVEFLVSFYNNEISEKSEIFDDQFSVERPDGSNFTLKIRSTKLEDSAMYFCASSGGQWDQPQHFGDGTRLSIL.

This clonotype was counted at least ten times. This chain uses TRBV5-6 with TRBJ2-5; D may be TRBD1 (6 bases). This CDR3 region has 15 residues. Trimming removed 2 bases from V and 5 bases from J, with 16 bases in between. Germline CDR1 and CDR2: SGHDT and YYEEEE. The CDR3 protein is CASSFLPGVIETQYF. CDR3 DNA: TGTGCCAGCAGCTTCTTACCAGGGGTCATCGAGACCCAGTACTTC. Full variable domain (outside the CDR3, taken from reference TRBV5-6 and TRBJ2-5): DAGVTQSPTHLIKTRGQQVTLRCSPKSGHDTVSWYQQALGQGPQFIFQYYEEEERQRGNFPDRFSGHQFPNYSSELNVNALLLGDSALYLCASSFLPGVIETQYFGPGTRLLVL.

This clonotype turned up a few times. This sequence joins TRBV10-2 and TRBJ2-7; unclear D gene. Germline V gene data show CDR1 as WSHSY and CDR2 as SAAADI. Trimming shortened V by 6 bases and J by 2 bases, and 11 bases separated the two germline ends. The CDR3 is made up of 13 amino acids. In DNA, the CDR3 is TGCGCCAGCAGACCTAACGAGGCCTACGAGCAGTACTTC. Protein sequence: CASRPNEAYEQYF.

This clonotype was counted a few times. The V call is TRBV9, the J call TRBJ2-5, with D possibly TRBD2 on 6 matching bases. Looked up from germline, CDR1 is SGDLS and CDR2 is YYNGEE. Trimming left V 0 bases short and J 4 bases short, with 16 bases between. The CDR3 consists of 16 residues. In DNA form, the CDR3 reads TGTGCCAGCAGCGTAGGGATCGGGGGAGTGGGAGAGACCCAGTACTTC. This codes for CASSVGIGGVGETQYF.

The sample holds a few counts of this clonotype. CDR3 sequence (DNA): TGTGCCAGCGGATCCGGGATTGGTAACTATGGCTACACCTTC. Its protein product is CASGSGIGNYGYTF. This sequence joins TRBV3-1 and TRBJ1-2; the D is unclear. CDR1 is LGHDT and CDR2 is YNNKEL in the germline V gene (reference sequence). This CDR3 spans 14 amino acids. The ends were cut back, 8 bases at V and 1 base at J, with 14 bases in the middle.

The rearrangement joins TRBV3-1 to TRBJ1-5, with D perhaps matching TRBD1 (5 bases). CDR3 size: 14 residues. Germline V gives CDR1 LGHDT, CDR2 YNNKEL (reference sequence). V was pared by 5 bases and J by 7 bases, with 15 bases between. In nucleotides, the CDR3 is TGTGCCAGCAGCTACGGGACTCGGGGGCAGCCCCAGCATTTT. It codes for CASSYGTRGQPQHF.

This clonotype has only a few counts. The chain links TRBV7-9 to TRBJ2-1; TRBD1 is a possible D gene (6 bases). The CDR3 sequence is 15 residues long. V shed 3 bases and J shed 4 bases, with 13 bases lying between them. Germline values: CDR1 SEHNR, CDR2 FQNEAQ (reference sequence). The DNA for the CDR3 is TGTGCCAGCAGCTTTCCGACAGGCGGGTACAATGAGCAGTTCTTC. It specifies CASSFPTGGYNEQFF. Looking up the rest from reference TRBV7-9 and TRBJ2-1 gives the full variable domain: DTGVSQNPRHKITKRGQNVTFRCDPISEHNRLYWYRQTLGQGPEFLTYFQNEAQLEKSRLLSDRFSAERPKGSFSTLEIQRTEQGDSAMYLCASSFPTGGYNEQFFGPGTRLTVL.

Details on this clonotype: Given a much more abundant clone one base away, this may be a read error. CDR3 sequence reads: CAISESGHTYYEQYF. Here the CDR3 DNA reads TGTGCCATCAGTGAGTCAGGGCACACCTACTACGAGCAGTACTTC. The chain recombines TRBV10-3 with TRBJ2-7, with D uncertain. V shed 0 bases and J shed 3 bases, with 12 bases lying between them. From germline, CDR1 is ENHRY and CDR2 SYGVKD. This CDR3 is built from 15 residues.

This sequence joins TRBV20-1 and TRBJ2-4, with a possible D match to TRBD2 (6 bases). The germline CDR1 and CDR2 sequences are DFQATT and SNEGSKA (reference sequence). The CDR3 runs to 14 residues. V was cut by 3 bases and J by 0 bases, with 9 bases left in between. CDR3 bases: TGCAGTGCTAGCATGGGACTAGCCAAAAACATTCAGTACTTC. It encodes CSASMGLAKNIQYF.

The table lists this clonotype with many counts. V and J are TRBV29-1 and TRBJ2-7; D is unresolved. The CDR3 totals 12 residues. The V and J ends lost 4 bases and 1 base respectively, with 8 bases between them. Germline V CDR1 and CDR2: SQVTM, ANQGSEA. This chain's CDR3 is CSVGAPSYEQYF. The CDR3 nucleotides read TGCAGCGTTGGAGCCCCGTCCTACGAGCAGTACTTC.

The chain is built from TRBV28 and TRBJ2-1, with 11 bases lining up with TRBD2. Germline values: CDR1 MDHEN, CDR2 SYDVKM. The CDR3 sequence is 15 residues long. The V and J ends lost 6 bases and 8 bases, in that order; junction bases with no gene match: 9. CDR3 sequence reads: CASRYDSGRVDEQFF. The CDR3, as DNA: TGTGCCAGCAGATATGATAGCGGGAGGGTCGATGAGCAGTTCTTC.

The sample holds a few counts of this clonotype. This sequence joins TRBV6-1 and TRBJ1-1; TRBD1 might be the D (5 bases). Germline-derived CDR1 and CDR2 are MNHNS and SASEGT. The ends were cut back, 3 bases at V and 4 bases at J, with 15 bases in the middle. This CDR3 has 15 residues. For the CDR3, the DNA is TGTGCCAGCAGTGAGCAGGGCGGGTCCAGCACTGAAGCTTTCTTT. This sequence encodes CASSEQGGSSTEAFF.